The clone carrying this T cell receptor (beta chain) was counted only a few times. The target antigen is unknown. The sample is drawn from a study of T cell clonotyping in hematopoietic cell transplantation. Blood collection times were about day -28 and days 30, 100, 180 posttransplant. CDR1 is SGHDT and CDR2 is YYEEEE in the germline V gene. Trimming shortened V by 6 bases and J by 5 bases, and 14 bases separated the two germline ends. CDR3 length equals 13 residues. Study-level findings and limits: Broader posttransplant TCR repertoire diversity was predicted by graft donor and pretransplant recipient Inverse Simpson Index values. Few recipient clonotypes overlapped donors; over 95% were de novo at given depth.

The protocol was immunoSEQ multiplex PCR, while the TCRdb copy is restricted to in-frame clones and leaves out a portion. The profile covers approximately 5,800 clones, with 32% appearing a single time and less than 20% taken by the ten largest. This clonotype was sampled from a female patient between 50 and 60 years old who had an allogeneic stem cell transplant from an unrelated donor, so the T cells may come from the graft donor. Some clones in this sample may be carry-over from other donors' samples. The chain carries TRBV5-6 and TRBJ1-2; no definite D call. This material consisted of peripheral blood mononuclear cells, taken 30 days after allogeneic stem cell transplant. CDR3 loop: CASTYEGAYGYTF. The CDR3 DNA is TGTGCCAGCACATATGAGGGAGCGTATGGCTACACCTTC.